The clone carrying this T cell receptor (beta chain) was seen many times. The antigen remains unidentified. Germline CDR1 reads DFQATT; CDR2 reads SNEGSKA (reference sequence). The CDR3 has 17 amino acids. After removal of 0 bases from V and 2 bases from J, the junction contained 10 bases not matched to a gene. It was around 11 ml of fresh peripheral blood that supplied the PBMCs. The CDR3 regions of TCR beta were amplified from RNA transcripts. The HTBI set primed first-round TCR CDR3 RT-PCR. TCRdb ran MiXCR on the multiplex PCR reads and lists one entry per CDR3 protein. This table holds a few hundred thousand distinct CDR3 sequences, about an eighth found once. This record belongs to a study of T cells in Graves' hyperthyroidism and ophthalmopathy. Study context: Blood was drawn when the patient was first diagnosed and still untreated. Study-level results: Before onset, by a median of approximately 6.8 months, the model predicted ophthalmopathy. Researchers report that a 13 V-J model separated ophthalmopathy from stable hyperthyroidism.

Input material: blood. V gene TRBV20-1 combines with J gene TRBJ1-2; 9 bases align to TRBD1. This receptor was obtained from a woman between 18 and 30 years old with Graves' hyperthyroidism. CDR3 region: CSARDPLQGARNYGYTF. The CDR3, as DNA: TGCAGTGCTAGAGATCCCCTACAGGGGGCTAGGAACTATGGCTACACCTTC.